The rows below give T cell receptor beta chains drawn from one sample of a study of cytomegalovirus exposure and HLA in healthy donors. Here immunoSEQ multiplex PCR was the method, and the copy in TCRdb shows in-frame clones only, minus some. Of some 86,000 clones in the sample, 93% were seen once. The source material was PBMCs. These receptors were taken from a woman in her thirties in good health and CMV-seronegative. Each CDR3 is given with its conserved first and last residue. The order of the fields is J gene, D gene, clone size, V gene, CDR3 DNA, CDR3 protein. The D gene is left open where the match is weak. Only some rows state a clone size, as once, few, many or a class for expanded clones.

TRBJ1-1	NA	NA	TRBV3-2	TGTGCCAGCAGCCAATTCTCCTTT	CASSQFSF
TRBJ2-5	TRBD2	NA	TRBV4-2	TGTGCCAGCAGCCCGCTTAGCGGGAGTAGGGAGACCCAGTACTTC	CASSPLSGSRETQYF
TRBJ1-2	TRBD1	NA	TRBV4-1	TGCGCCAGCAGCCAAGAACACAGGGGTTCTGGCTACACCTTC	CASSQEHRGSGYTF
TRBJ1-5	TRBD1	NA	TRBV5-5	TGTGCCAGCAGCCTGGACAGGGGGCTTCAGCCCCAGCATTTT	CASSLDRGLQPQHF
TRBJ2-3	TRBD2	NA	TRBV5-1	TGCGCCAGCAGCCCCAGACTAGCGGGGAGCACAGATACGCAGTATTTT	CASSPRLAGSTDTQYF
TRBJ2-1	TRBD2	NA	TRBV2	TGTGCCAGCAGTCTAGCGGGGAGCTCCTACAATGAGCAGTTCTTC	CASSLAGSSYNEQFF
TRBJ2-1	NA	NA	TRBV7-2	TGTGCCAGCAGCTACACAGGGATAAGTCCCTACAATGAGCAGTTCTTC	CASSYTGISPYNEQFF
TRBJ2-6	NA	NA	TRBV5-6	TGTGCCAGCAGAGGAGGGTCTGGGGCCAACGTCCTGACTTTC	CASRGGSGANVLTF
TRBJ2-1	TRBD2	NA	TRBV7-9	TGTGCCAGCAGCTTAGCTGGACTAGCAAATGAGCAGTTCTTC	CASSLAGLANEQFF
TRBJ1-5	NA	NA	TRBV12-5	TGTGCTAGTGGATCAGGGATGTTTAAGAGCAATCAGCCCCAGCATTTT	CASGSGMFKSNQPQHF
TRBJ1-2	NA	NA	TRBV4-3	TGCGCCAGCAGCCAAGATTTGAGGGAATCCTATGGCTACACCTTC	CASSQDLRESYGYTF
TRBJ2-7	NA	NA	TRBV4-1	TGCGCCAGCAGCCAAGAATGGAGCGTATTCTCCTACGAGCAGTACTTC	CASSQEWSVFSYEQYF
TRBJ2-7	TRBD1	once	TRBV7-9	TGTGCCAGCAGCTACGGGACAGGGGGGGTCTACGAGCAGTACTTC	CASSYGTGGVYEQYF
TRBJ2-2	TRBD1	NA	TRBV6-5	TGTGCCAGCAGGAGAGACAGGGGATCAACCGGGGAGCTGTTTTTT	CASRRDRGSTGELFF
TRBJ2-4	TRBD1	few	TRBV5-4	TGTGCCAGCAGCCCCGGGACAGGGAAAAACATTCAGTACTTC	CASSPGTGKNIQYF
TRBJ2-3	TRBD1	NA	TRBV28	TGTGCCAGCGGAGGCGCGACAGGGGAGTCAGATACGCAGTATTTT	CASGGATGESDTQYF
TRBJ1-4	TRBD1	NA	TRBV4-2	TGTGCCAGCAGCATCCCCGGGACAGGACAACAAAAACTGTTTTTT	CASSIPGTGQQKLFF
TRBJ2-5	NA	NA	TRBV2	TGTGCCAGCAGTGAATGGGCCTCTCCCCAAGAGACCCAGTACTTC	CASSEWASPQETQYF
TRBJ2-7	NA	NA	TRBV4-1	TGCGCCAGCAGCCAGGTCGACAGGCCCAATCGGTACTTC	CASSQVDRPNRYF
TRBJ2-3	NA	NA	TRBV27	TGTGCCAGCAGTCCCCCCCCCGGGAATACGCAGTATTTT	CASSPPPGNTQYF
TRBJ1-4	TRBD1	NA	TRBV6-1	TGTGCCAGCAGTGAAGTAGGCAGGGGGTGGGGAAAACTGTTTTTT	CASSEVGRGWGKLFF
TRBJ1-1	TRBD1	few	TRBV6-4	TGTGCCAGCAGTGACTCTGAGGGGGCTAACGCTGAAGCTTTCTTT	CASSDSEGANAEAFF
TRBJ1-1	TRBD1	NA	TRBV19	TGTGCCAGCAGGGACAGGGGGCCCAACACTGAAGCTTTCTTT	CASRDRGPNTEAFF
TRBJ1-1	TRBD1	NA	TRBV6-5	TGTGCCAGCAGACGACAAGACAGGGTGAACACTGAAGCTTTCTTT	CASRRQDRVNTEAFF
TRBJ1-3	NA	NA	TRBV28	TGTGCCAGCAGTGCCCAAGGGGTCAGACCCTCTGGAAACACCATATATTTT	CASSAQGVRPSGNTIYF
TRBJ2-7	NA	NA	TRBV15	TGTGCCACCAGCAGAGGTGTCTTAGCGGTTAAGGCCTACGAGCAGTACTTC	CATSRGVLAVKAYEQYF
TRBJ2-1	TRBD1	NA	TRBV7-2	TGTGCCAGCAGCCTCCAGAGGGGGCGCTACAATGAGCAGTTCTTC	CASSLQRGRYNEQFF
TRBJ1-2	TRBD1	NA	TRBV4-1	TGCGCCAGCAGCCAAGTCCGGCGCAATCAGGGGGCGACGGACTATGGCTACACCTTC	CASSQVRRNQGATDYGYTF
TRBJ2-2	NA	NA	TRBV30	TGTGCCTGGATAAAACAGACGTCCGGGGAGCTGTTTTTT	CAWIKQTSGELFF
TRBJ2-3	TRBD2	once	TRBV6-5	TGTGCCAGCAGTTTAGCGGGGGGGCTAGATACGCAGTATTTT	CASSLAGGLDTQYF
TRBJ1-5	NA	once	TRBV6-5	TGTGCCAGCAAAAGACATCGGGGAAATCAGCCCCAGCATTTT	CASKRHRGNQPQHF
TRBJ2-7	TRBD2	NA	TRBV4-1	TGCGCCAGCAGCCAAGGGGGGGGTAACCCCTACGAGCAGTACTTC	CASSQGGGNPYEQYF
TRBJ1-1	NA	NA	TRBV29-1	TGCAGCGTTGGGGCGGGAGGGAACACTGAAGCTTTCTTT	CSVGAGGNTEAFF
TRBJ1-2	NA	NA	TRBV30	TGTGCCTGGAGTGTAACGGGGAACGATGGCTACACCTTC	CAWSVTGNDGYTF
TRBJ1-4	NA	NA	TRBV4-1	TGCGCCAGCAGGTCCCCCGGAGCAACTAATGAAAAACTGTTTTTT	CASRSPGATNEKLFF
TRBJ2-1	NA	NA	TRBV4-2	TGTGCCAGCAGCCAAGAGTTCGGCGGAGGATACAATGAGCAGTTCTTC	CASSQEFGGGYNEQFF
TRBJ1-2	NA	NA	TRBV6-6	TGTGCCAGCAGTTACGGGGGGGTGGGCTATGGCTACACCTTC	CASSYGGVGYGYTF